These 7 T cell receptor beta chains came from one sample sequenced in a study of T cells in Graves' hyperthyroidism and ophthalmopathy. Amplification targeted TCR beta CDR3 regions from RNA transcripts. With the HTBI primer set, the TCR CDR3 went through a first round of RT-PCR. TCRdb reprocessed the multiplex PCR reads via MiXCR and lists one record per CDR3 protein. This repertoire shows 350,000 to 400,000 distinct CDR3 sequences, 19% found once; its top ten account for about 3.7%. The sequenced sample was blood. These receptors originate from a woman younger than 35 with Graves' hyperthyroidism.

This clonotype was seen many times. The chain couples TRBV5-5 to TRBJ1-1; TRBD1 matches 7 bases. Germline loops: CDR1 SGHKS, CDR2 YYEKEE (reference sequence). The CDR3 sequence is 13 residues long. V lost 5 bases to trimming and J lost 6 bases; unmatched junction nucleotides: 7. In DNA, the CDR3 is TGTGCCAGCAGTACTACAGGGGCGTCTGAAGCTTTCTTT. It codes for CASSTTGASEAFF.

The chain employs TRBV10-2 and TRBJ1-1; D is perhaps TRBD1 (5 bases). CDR3 length: 15 amino acids. Germline CDR1 is WSHSY and CDR2 is SAAADI. Trimming removed 4 bases from V and 5 bases from J, with 17 bases in between. CDR3 sequence reads: CASSGAGNSGTEAFF. The CDR3 DNA sequence: TGCGCCAGCAGTGGGGCAGGGAACAGCGGTACTGAAGCTTTCTTT.

This clonotype was counted many times. V and J are TRBV6-1 and TRBJ1-5, with 8 bases identical to TRBD1. With V trimmed by 6 bases and J by 7 bases, 8 bases remained unmatched. Germline loops: CDR1 MNHNS, CDR2 SASEGT. The CDR3 length is 14 residues. Here the CDR3 DNA reads TGTGCCAGCAGCGACGGACAGGGTGGCCAGCCCCAGCATTTT. Encoded protein: CASSDGQGGQPQHF.

In this sample, this clonotype turned up many times. A read error may be the cause here, since a much bigger clone is one base away. The CDR3 DNA follows: TGTGCCAGCAATTTAGACCGAGCTGAAGCTTTCTTT. Amino acid sequence: CASNLDRAEAFF. This chain joins TRBV12-3 or TRBV12-4 and TRBJ1-1; no clear D. This CDR3 region has 12 residues.

This clonotype has a handful of counts. V and J are TRBV7-8 and TRBJ2-1; D remains ambiguous. The CDR3 runs to 14 residues. CDR1 is SGHVS and CDR2 is FQNEAQ in the germline V gene. Trimming left V 1 base short and J 6 bases short, with 10 bases between. The CDR3 spells CASSLESVGNEQFF. The CDR3 DNA reads as TGTGCCAGCAGCTTAGAGTCAGTAGGCAATGAGCAGTTCTTC.

With respect to this clonotype: Given a much more abundant clone one base away, this may be a read error. This chain joins TRBV12-3 or TRBV12-4 and TRBJ1-5, with unresolved D. This CDR3 comprises 12 residues. Trimming stripped 9 bases from V and 0 bases from J, with 6 bases between. The CDR3 reads CASQISNQPQHF. In DNA form, the CDR3 reads TGTGCCAGTCAGATTAGCAATCAGCCCCAGCATTTT.

This chain joins TRBV11-2 and TRBJ2-2; 8 nucleotides align to TRBD2. V lost 4 bases and J lost 6; bases outside the gene matches: 1. The CDR3 consists of 13 residues. Per the germline V gene, CDR1 is SGHAT and CDR2 is FQNNGV. The CDR3 DNA follows: TGTGCCAGCAGCTGGACTAGCTCCGGGGAGCTGTTTTTT. This codes for CASSWTSSGELFF.